This record concerns one T cell receptor (beta chain) sequence. Source study methods: Estimation of nucleated cell counts was performed using reference gene primer amplification. Profiling relied on immunoSEQ multiplex PCR, and the TCRdb table lists in-frame clones only, not all of them. The DNA was the basis for D and trimming; V, J and clone size are from that table. Among about 120,000 clones listed, around nine tenths were seen once. The source of the sample is a study of blood T cell repertoires in COVID-19. Background on the study: The samples span acute and convalescent COVID-19 from the United States, Italy and Spain. Sample material is recorded as cDNA or gDNA derived from T cells, B-cell-depleted T cells, or PBMCs.

The CDR3 loop spans 14 amino acids. Germline loops: CDR1 MGHRA, CDR2 YSYEKL. V gave up 0 bases and J gave up 4 bases, with 9 bases separating them. Seattle patient enrollment occurred during active infection, with longitudinal follow-up thereafter. Specimen: peripheral blood. The J gene is TRBJ1-2, the V gene TRBV4-1; D is perhaps TRBD1 (5 bases). The receptor comes from a woman in her 70s with COVID-19, enrolled during active disease. CDR3 in amino acids: CASSQDLDSYGYTF. CDR3 nucleotide sequence: TGCGCCAGCAGCCAAGATCTCGACAGCTATGGCTACACCTTC.